Listed here are 16 T cell receptor beta chains from one sample, sequenced in a study of blood T cell repertoires in COVID-19. The data were produced by immunoSEQ multiplex PCR, yet TCRdb's version contains in-frame clones alone and is incomplete. This sample has about 87,000 clones, with roughly 84% found just once. The sample comprised peripheral blood. The receptor set was obtained from a woman of 80 years or more with COVID-19, enrolled during active disease.

The CDR3 region has the DNA TGTGCCAGCAGCCACAGGGGCTCCACTGAAGCTTTCTTT. It is translated as CASSHRGSTEAFF. The gene calls are TRBV7-9 and TRBJ1-1, with 7 bases fitting TRBD1. The CDR3 has 13 amino acids. Trimming took 5 bases from V and 4 from J; bases not matched to a gene: 4. Per the germline V gene, CDR1 is SEHNR and CDR2 is FQNEAQ (reference sequence).

The J gene is TRBJ2-5, the V gene TRBV6-1; possibly TRBD2 for D (5 bases). This CDR3 contains 14 residues. Germline V gene lookup returns CDR1 MNHNS and CDR2 SASEGT. Deletions cut 1 base from V and 3 bases from J, with 9 bases between. CDR3 sequence reads: CASSEGGSEETQYF. The CDR3 region has the DNA TGTGCCAGCAGTGAAGGTGGTAGCGAAGAGACCCAGTACTTC.

The rearrangement uses TRBV13 and TRBJ2-3; 8 positions match TRBD2. Germline assignment: CDR1 PRHDT and CDR2 FYEKMQ (reference sequence). The CDR3 spans 17 residues. With 1 base clipped from V and 1 base from J, the junction kept 7 bases outside the gene matches. CDR3 sequence reads: CASSLVPGGAGTDTQYF. CDR3 bases: TGTGCCAGCAGCTTAGTACCGGGGGGGGCGGGCACAGATACGCAGTATTTT.

The chain links TRBV5-4 to TRBJ2-5; 10 nucleotides align to TRBD2. Germline assignment: CDR1 SGHNT and CDR2 YYREEE (reference sequence). J was trimmed by 7 bases and V by 6 bases; bases with no gene match: 12. The length of the CDR3 is 15 residues. The CDR3 protein is CASKIAGGGSGTQYF. The CDR3 DNA follows: TGTGCCAGCAAAATAGCGGGGGGAGGGTCGGGGACCCAGTACTTC.

This clone was observed a few times. This chain uses TRBV7-9 with TRBJ2-1; D is possibly TRBD1 (5 bases). The CDR3 sequence is 13 residues long. The germline V gene has CDR1 SEHNR and CDR2 FQNEAQ (reference sequence). Between the trimmed V and J ends, which lost 8 bases and 2 bases, there was a span of 10 bases. The CDR3 coding sequence is TGTGCCAGCGGGCAGGGTACCTACAATGAGCAGTTCTTC. Its protein is CASGQGTYNEQFF.

V usage is TRBV28 and J usage is TRBJ2-7, with 8 bases fitting TRBD1. Trimming cost V 5 bases and J 4 bases; bases outside gene matches: 22. The CDR3 length is 19 residues. Germline V gene lookup returns CDR1 MDHEN and CDR2 SYDVKM. CDR3 region: CASSPIGQGKTRNSYEQYF. CDR3 nucleotide sequence: TGTGCCAGCAGTCCTATTGGACAGGGAAAAACAAGGAATTCTTACGAGCAGTACTTC.

The chain links TRBV5-1 to TRBJ2-7; D is perhaps TRBD1 (6 bases). V was trimmed by 3 bases and J by 3 bases, leaving 10 bases between them. The CDR3 totals 13 residues. Germline values: CDR1 SGHRS, CDR2 YFSETQ. The CDR3 region has the DNA TGCGCCAGCAGCTCGGACAGAGGCTACGAGCAGTACTTC. It translates to CASSSDRGYEQYF.

The J gene is TRBJ1-4, the V gene TRBV2; weak D call: TRBD1 (6 bases). Trimming pared 8 bases from V and 10 bases from J, leaving 20 bases between. CDR1 is SNHLY and CDR2 is FYNNEI in the germline V gene. The CDR3 sequence is 14 residues long. This CDR3 reads CASGERTGPGKLFF. The CDR3 DNA reads TGTGCCAGCGGAGAGAGAACAGGGCCTGGAAAACTGTTTTTT.

This chain connects TRBV6-5 to TRBJ1-5, with 7 bases that match TRBD1. Trimming cost V 4 bases and J 5 bases; bases outside gene matches: 5. This CDR3 is 14 amino acids long. Germline V gives CDR1 MNHEY, CDR2 SVGAGI. Written as DNA, the CDR3 is TGTGCCAGCAGTTCTCGGACAGGATATCAGCCCCAGCATTTT. This gives the protein CASSSRTGYQPQHF.

This chain uses TRBV14 with TRBJ2-2, with TRBD2 matching 9 bases. Germline V gene lookup returns CDR1 SGHDN and CDR2 FVKESK. Germline trimming cut 6 bases from V and 2 bases from J; bases unmatched to any gene: 1. The CDR3 extends over 14 amino acids. CDR3 coding DNA: TGTGCCAGCAGGGGACTAGCTAACACCGGGGAGCTGTTTTTT. This gives the protein CASRGLANTGELFF.

The CDR3: CASSVGQGYNQPQHF. DNA for the CDR3: TGTGCCAGCAGCGTCGGACAGGGGTACAATCAGCCCCAGCATTTT. This rearrangement joins TRBV9 to TRBJ1-5; 9 bases fit TRBD1. Per the germline V gene, CDR1 is SGDLS and CDR2 is YYNGEE. The CDR3 is made up of 15 amino acids. V lost 2 bases to trimming and J lost 3 bases; unmatched junction nucleotides: 3.

The V gene is TRBV20-1, the J gene TRBJ1-2, with D tentatively TRBD1 (5 bases). Germline V gene lookup returns CDR1 DFQATT and CDR2 SNEGSKA (reference sequence). V gave up 5 bases and J gave up 8 bases, with 12 bases separating them. The CDR3 has 11 amino acids. The CDR3 region is CSAWDWGGYTF. The CDR3, as DNA: TGCAGTGCTTGGGACTGGGGAGGCTACACCTTC.

The rearrangement uses TRBV24-1 and TRBJ2-7, with 9 bases identical to TRBD1. CDR1 is KGHDR, CDR2 SFDVKD, per germline. J lost 5 bases, V lost 3 bases, and 4 bases had no gene match. The length of the CDR3 is 14 residues. DNA for the CDR3: TGTGCCACCAGTGATCCCGGGACAGGGAACGAGCAGTACTTC. Protein: CATSDPGTGNEQYF.

The CDR3 spells CASSAWGQGSDTQYF. The CDR3 DNA follows: TGTGCCAGCAGCGCATGGGGACAGGGGTCAGATACGCAGTATTTT. The chain joins TRBV7-2 to TRBJ2-3, with TRBD1 identical over 10 bases. The V gene end was trimmed by 5 bases and the J gene end by 4 bases; junction bases not matched to a gene: 6. Germline V gene data show CDR1 as SGHTA and CDR2 as FQGNSA. The CDR3 sequence is 15 residues long.

Comment on this clone: The same CDR3 can be traced to other DNA sequences in this sample. The chain employs TRBV6-5 and TRBJ1-2; D is unclear. Germline assignment: CDR1 MNHEY and CDR2 SVGAGI. There are 13 residues in the CDR3. V lost 2 bases and J 5 bases, leaving 9 bases between the germline ends. CDR3 protein: CASSYGGGYGYTF. The CDR3 DNA sequence: TGTGCCAGCAGTTACGGTGGAGGTTATGGCTACACCTTC.

The chain has TRBV30 and TRBJ2-1, with 8 positions matching TRBD1. The germline V gene encodes CDR1 GTSNPN and CDR2 SVGIG (reference sequence). The CDR3 spans 18 residues. J gave up 3 bases and V 1 base, and 14 bases lay outside the gene matches. CDR3 DNA: TGTGCCTGGAGTGGCGACAGGGGACGTAAAGCGAGCTACAATGAGCAGTTCTTC. Protein sequence: CAWSGDRGRKASYNEQFF. Looking up the rest from reference TRBV30 and TRBJ2-1 gives the full variable domain: SQTIHQWPATLVQPVGSPLSLECTVEGTSNPNLYWYRQAAGRGLQLLFYSVGIGQISSEVPQNLSASRPQDRQFILSSKKLLLSDSGFYLCAWSGDRGRKASYNEQFFGPGTRLTVL.